The source of this TCR beta chain is a study of response to subunit inactivated influenza vaccine. Study-level findings and limits: Authors suggested few new T cells are recruited by each seasonal influenza vaccination.

TCRdb reprocessed the RT-PCR reads with MiXCR, giving one entry per CDR3 protein. The sample lists about 520,000 distinct CDR3 sequences, around 7.9% occurring once. Worth noting for this clonotype: As yet, its antigen is unknown.

The CDR3 is 15 residues long. V lost 2 bases and J lost 3, with 10 bases in between. CDR1 is MNHEY, CDR2 SMNVEV, per germline (reference sequence). The specimen comprised PBMCs from blood, sampled roughly 24 months after vaccination. This chain uses TRBV27 with TRBJ2-2; perhaps D is TRBD1 or TRBD2 (5 bases each). The receptor was isolated from a man aged 50 to 69 who received an inactivated influenza vaccine. CDR3 sequence (DNA): TGTGCCAGCAGTTTACGAAAGGGACACACCGGGGAGCTGTTTTTT. This codes for CASSLRKGHTGELFF.